This T cell receptor (beta chain) emerged from a study of blood T cells in healthy people across ages. Through a sample-barcoded 5' primer and a J-beta primer mix, a second PCR was run for roughly 6 to 11 cycles. TCRdb fed the 5' RACE reads into MiXCR, producing one record per CDR3 protein. There are approximately 800,000 distinct CDR3 sequences in the sample; roughly 24% occur only once, and about 2.9% lies in the top ten. This clonotype occurred a few times. The CDR3 consists of 15 residues. Germline CDR1 is MNHEY and CDR2 is SMNVEV (reference sequence). The V gene lost 7 bases and the J gene lost 4 bases, with 19 bases spanning the gap. The data also belong to a second study, concerning T cells of mothers and their children.

This sequence originates from a boy younger than 18 in good health. The chain is built from TRBV27 and TRBJ1-2; no firm D call. Material for sequencing was blood. The CDR3 nucleotides read TGTGCCAGCACAACGACCCTAACCCCCTTCTATGGCTACACCTTC. Protein: CASTTTLTPFYGYTF.